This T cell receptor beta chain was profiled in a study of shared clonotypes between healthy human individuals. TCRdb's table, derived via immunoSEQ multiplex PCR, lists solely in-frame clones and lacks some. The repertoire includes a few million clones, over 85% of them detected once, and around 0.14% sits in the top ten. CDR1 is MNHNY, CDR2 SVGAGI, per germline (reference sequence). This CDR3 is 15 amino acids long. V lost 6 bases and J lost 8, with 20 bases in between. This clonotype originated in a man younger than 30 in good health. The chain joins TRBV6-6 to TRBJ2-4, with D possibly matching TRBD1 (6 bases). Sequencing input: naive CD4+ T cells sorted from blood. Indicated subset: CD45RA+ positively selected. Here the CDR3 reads CASSSGQQSSDIQYF. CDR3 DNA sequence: TGTGCCAGCAGCTCAGGACAGCAATCGTCGGACATTCAGTACTTC.